This T cell receptor beta chain comes out of a study of shared clonotypes between healthy human individuals. General study points: Tissues were not sampled, only blood, and their repertoires likely differ. Sorted-subset sequencing was shown by rarefaction to be incomplete despite large depth.

The data were produced by immunoSEQ multiplex PCR, yet TCRdb's version contains in-frame clones alone and is incomplete. The sample records 780,000 or so clones, 55% to 80% being singletons. Regarding this clone: Its antigen is as yet unknown. This could be a read error, since a much larger clone is one nucleotide away.

The CDR3 is made up of 14 amino acids. The germline V gene encodes CDR1 SGHVS and CDR2 FQNEAQ. Memory CD4+ cells were the fraction left after CD45RA+ naive selection. The V gene is TRBV7-8, the J gene TRBJ2-7; D may correspond to TRBD1 or TRBD2 (7 bases each). This TCR derives from a woman aged 25 to 39 in good health. Sample: memory CD4+ T cells sorted from blood. Subset: CD45RA-negative fraction. In DNA, the CDR3 is TGTACCAGCAGCCCTAGGGAGGGGGCGAACGAGCAGTACTTC. Translation: CTSSPREGANEQYF.